The sequence of this T cell receptor beta chain was determined in a study of blood T cell repertoires in COVID-19. The length of the CDR3 is 15 residues. Germline CDR1 reads SGHVS; CDR2 reads FQNEAQ. V gave up 1 base and J gave up 5 bases, with 15 bases separating them. The data were produced by immunoSEQ multiplex PCR, yet TCRdb's version contains in-frame clones alone and is incomplete. The sample lists more than 350,000 clones; 70% to 90% were seen once. This TCR was sampled from a woman aged 18-29 years who had been exposed to COVID-19. The chain carries TRBV7-8 and TRBJ2-7; D is possibly TRBD1 (6 bases). The sequenced sample was PBMCs or T cells enriched from blood (not recorded which). CDR3 DNA: TGTGCCAGCAGCTTAGACGGGACACCGCTGAACGAGCAGTACTTC. It specifies CASSLDGTPLNEQYF.